This T cell receptor beta chain is from a study of T cells in Graves' hyperthyroidism and ophthalmopathy. Amplification of TCR beta CDR3 regions used RNA as the template. The TCR CDR3 first-round RT-PCR relied on the HTBI primer set. A single record per CDR3 protein comes from TCRdb applying MiXCR to the multiplex PCR reads. This sample has 350,000 to 400,000 distinct CDR3 sequences, with approximately 17% found just once. The sample holds many counts of this clonotype. The junction and the germline gene differ at one end; a read error may be behind it. Germline V CDR1 and CDR2: SNHLY, FYNNEI. The CDR3 sequence is 13 residues long.

Sequenced input: blood. The clonotype originates from a young man with Graves' ophthalmopathy. The genes are TRBV2 and TRBJ2-7; weak D call: TRBD1 (6 bases). CDR3 nucleotides: TGTGCCAGCAGCCGGGACATTTCCTCCGAGCAGTACTTC. Translated, it gives CASSRDISSEQYF. The complete variable domain, with remaining parts taken from reference TRBV2 and TRBJ2-7, reads EPEVTQTPSHQVTQMGQEVILRCVPISNHLYFYWYRQILGQKVEFLVSFYNNEISEKSEIFDDQFSVERPDGSNFTLKIRSTKLEDSAMYFCASSRDISSEQYFGPGTRLTVT.